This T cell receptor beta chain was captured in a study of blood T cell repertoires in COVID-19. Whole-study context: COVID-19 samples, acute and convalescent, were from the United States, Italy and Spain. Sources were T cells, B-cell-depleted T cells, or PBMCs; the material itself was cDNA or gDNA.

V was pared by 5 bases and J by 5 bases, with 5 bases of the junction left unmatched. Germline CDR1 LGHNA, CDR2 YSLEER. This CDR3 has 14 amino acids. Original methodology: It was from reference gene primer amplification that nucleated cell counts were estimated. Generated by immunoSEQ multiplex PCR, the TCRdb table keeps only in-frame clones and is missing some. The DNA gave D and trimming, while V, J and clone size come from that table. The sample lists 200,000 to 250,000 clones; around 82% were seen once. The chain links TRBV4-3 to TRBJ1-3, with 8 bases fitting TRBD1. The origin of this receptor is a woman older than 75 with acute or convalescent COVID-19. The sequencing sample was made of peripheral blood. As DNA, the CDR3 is TGCGCCAGCAGCTTACAGGGGGTTAGAAACACCATATATTTT. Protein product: CASSLQGVRNTIYF.